These T cell receptor beta chains were read from a single sample in a study of beta chain features in type 1 diabetes. Profiling relied on immunoSEQ multiplex PCR, and the TCRdb table lists in-frame clones only, not all of them. The sample has around 340,000 clones; 7% to 9% are singletons. The sample consisted of central memory CD4+ T cells from blood. These receptors were taken from a woman aged 18-29 years in good health. CDR3s include the opening cysteine and the closing phenylalanine or tryptophan. The order of the fields is V gene, J gene, CDR3 protein.

TRBV4-1,TRBJ2-3,CASSPDSNTQNTQYF
TRBV5-4,TRBJ2-2,CASSFSRGNTGELFF
TRBV19,TRBJ2-5,CASKVWGQETQYF
TRBV6-4,TRBJ1-4,CASSASGIPNEKLFF
TRBV4-3,TRBJ1-4,CASSHGQFNEKLFF
TRBV7-9,TRBJ2-1,CASSQQLAGDNEQFF
TRBV6-5,TRBJ1-2,CASSYRRGFGYGYTF
TRBV7-8,TRBJ2-5,CASSRGETQYF
TRBV10-3,TRBJ1-2,CAISAQQPGTGRGYTF
TRBV2,TRBJ1-5,CASSVTGGGQPQHF
TRBV18,TRBJ1-1,CASSPLWGNTEAFF
TRBV4-2,TRBJ2-3,CASSPGTPDTQYF
TRBV2,TRBJ1-4,CASRTQGNEKLFF
TRBV10-3,TRBJ2-3,CAISARGESDTQYF
TRBV4-3,TRBJ1-1,CASSQEYPGEAFF
TRBV28,TRBJ2-3,CASSPVRASGADTQYF
TRBV18,TRBJ1-2,CASSHDSNYGYTF
TRBV11-2,TRBJ2-5,CASSLIAGGYQETQYF
TRBV5-1,TRBJ2-2,CASTTGGAVGELFF
TRBV27,TRBJ2-1,CASSFGGAGGEQFF
TRBV10-1,TRBJ2-4,CASSGYRGDIQYF
TRBV28,TRBJ2-4,CASSASGRDKNIQYF
TRBV7-2,TRBJ2-1,CASSSGQGGNEQFF
TRBV21-1,TRBJ1-2,CASSTRTGRAFYGYTF
TRBV5-6,TRBJ2-1,CASSQGDEQFF
TRBV27,TRBJ2-2,CASSLVGRYTGELFF
TRBV2,TRBJ2-5,CASREAPLETQYF
TRBV6-5,TRBJ1-3,CASSTGFGNTIYF
TRBV20-1,TRBJ2-1,CSAAQGNEQFF
TRBV6-5,TRBJ1-4,CASSYSGPGDEKLFF
TRBV5-6,TRBJ1-5,CASSLVSGDQPQHF
TRBV11-2,TRBJ1-1,CASSLGPNTEAFF
TRBV28,TRBJ1-2,CASSPRGRPLTYGYTF
TRBV5-5,TRBJ2-1,CASSFSGDFINEQFF
TRBV6-6,TRBJ2-7,CASSYSWDTAAEQYF
TRBV6-6,TRBJ2-7,CASSYGFGEQYF
TRBV2,TRBJ2-6,CASSPTRSGANVLTF
TRBV7-3,TRBJ2-3,CASSLQPMGHTQYF
TRBV2,TRBJ2-3,CASSDRASTDTQYF
TRBV10-3,TRBJ2-7,CAIGGQGSYEQYF
TRBV25-1,TRBJ2-1,CASSRGGNEQFF
TRBV10-3,TRBJ2-5,CAMRQGAGETQYF
TRBV15,TRBJ2-2,CATSRDRGNTGELFF
TRBV28,TRBJ1-2,CASRGQGAFRGYTF
TRBV2,TRBJ2-3,CASSESTVTDTQYF
TRBV11-2,TRBJ2-2,CASSSSTNTGELFF
TRBV5-1,TRBJ2-1,CASSLGGGPTDNEQFF
TRBV19,TRBJ2-1,CASSHGTSGRVEQFF